A single sample is the source of the 27 T cell receptor beta chains below, sequenced in a study of blood T cell repertoires in COVID-19. Method: immunoSEQ multiplex PCR; TCRdb's copy keeps in-frame clones and lacks some. The sample lists 150,000 or so clones; about 86% were seen once. The sequenced material came from peripheral blood. The origin of the receptors is an older woman with acute or convalescent COVID-19.

The V and J genes are TRBV11-2 and TRBJ2-1, with 12 positions matching TRBD2. Germline trimming cut 5 bases from V and 3 bases from J; bases unmatched to any gene: 2. The CDR3 extends over 15 amino acids. The germline V gene encodes CDR1 SGHAT and CDR2 FQNNGV. The CDR3 spells CASSVTSGSYNEQFF. CDR3 bases: TGTGCCAGCAGCGTGACTAGCGGGAGCTACAATGAGCAGTTCTTC.

This clone occurred once. V gene TRBV6-6 combines with J gene TRBJ2-2; 10 bases are a match to TRBD2. Germline CDR1 MNHNY, CDR2 SVGAGI (reference sequence). With V trimmed by 5 bases and J by 7 bases, 13 bases remained unmatched. This CDR3 region has 17 residues. CDR3 region: CASSLLSGTSAGGELFF. CDR3 sequence (DNA): TGTGCCAGCAGTCTACTATCCGGGACTAGCGCCGGCGGGGAGCTGTTTTTT.

The rearrangement links TRBV5-1 to TRBJ2-1, with D perhaps matching TRBD2 (5 bases). Germline lookup yields CDR1 SGHRS and CDR2 YFSETQ. The CDR3 is 16 amino acids. V was shortened by 4 bases and J by 0 bases, with 14 bases between the two germline ends. As DNA, the CDR3 is TGCGCCAGCAGCCCGGCAGCGGACCGCTCCTACAATGAGCAGTTCTTC. Its protein product is CASSPAADRSYNEQFF.

J is TRBJ2-2 and V is TRBV4-1; 7 positions match TRBD1. CDR1 is MGHRA and CDR2 is YSYEKL in the germline V gene. The CDR3 extends over 17 amino acids. V dropped 0 bases and J dropped 0; count of bases not matched to a gene: 4. The CDR3 sequence is CASSQEGQGANTGELFF. CDR3 DNA: TGCGCCAGCAGCCAAGAGGGGCAGGGGGCGAACACCGGGGAGCTGTTTTTT.

This chain joins TRBV24-1 and TRBJ1-5; no firm D call. Germline lookup yields CDR1 KGHDR and CDR2 SFDVKD. V shed 4 bases and J shed 2 bases, with 11 bases lying between them. The CDR3 loop spans 15 amino acids. CDR3 in amino acids: CATSDRRGGNQPQHF. The CDR3 DNA follows: TGTGCCACCAGTGACCGCCGGGGTGGCAATCAGCCCCAGCATTTT.

The chain joins TRBV4-3 to TRBJ1-2, with TRBD1 identical over 9 bases. The V gene's germline CDR1 is LGHNA and CDR2 YSLEER. V shed 1 base and J 2 bases; nucleotides not matched to a gene: 2. This CDR3 contains 15 residues. CDR3 sequence (DNA): TGCGCCAGCAGCCAAGTCGGACAGGGGAACTATGGCTACACCTTC. Protein product: CASSQVGQGNYGYTF.

The rearrangement links TRBV7-2 to TRBJ2-3, with TRBD1 as a possible D gene (5 bases). The CDR3 loop spans 13 amino acids. CDR1 and CDR2 from the germline V gene are SGHTA and FQGNSA. The V gene lost 6 bases and the J gene lost 2 bases, with 9 bases spanning the gap. The CDR3 loop reads CASRRQTTDTQYF. CDR3 coding DNA: TGTGCCAGCAGACGACAGACCACAGATACGCAGTATTTT.

This chain links TRBV7-2 with TRBJ2-7, with 11 bases matching TRBD2. Per the germline V gene, CDR1 is SGHTA and CDR2 is FQGNSA. The CDR3 runs 16 residues. After removal of 0 bases from V and 6 bases from J, the junction contained 7 bases not matched to a gene. The CDR3 sequence is CASSLAAIAGGPEQYF. The CDR3 bases are TGTGCCAGCAGCTTAGCGGCAATAGCGGGGGGGCCCGAGCAGTACTTC.

The count of this clone is one. This chain's CDR3 is CASRGTGGAEGSPLHF. In DNA form, the CDR3 reads TGTGCCAGCAGGGGGACAGGGGGCGCCGAGGGATCACCCCTCCACTTT. This chain uses TRBV25-1 with TRBJ1-6; 12 bases match TRBD1. After removal of 6 bases from V and 10 bases from J, the junction contained 10 bases not matched to a gene. There are 16 residues in the CDR3. The germline CDR1 and CDR2 sequences are MGHDK and SYGVNS.

The chain couples TRBV6-2 or TRBV6-3 to TRBJ1-2, with TRBD1 matching over 7 bases. After removal of 2 bases from V and 8 bases from J, the junction contained 5 bases not matched to a gene. CDR1 and CDR2 (germline): MNHEY, SVGEGT. The length of the CDR3 is 13 residues. The CDR3 DNA reads as TGTGCCAGCAGTTACAAGGGGGCGCTGGGCTACACCTTC. Its protein product is CASSYKGALGYTF.

This clone turned up a few times. The J gene is TRBJ1-1, the V gene TRBV10-3; TRBD1 matches 8 bases. This CDR3 is 13 amino acids long. The germline CDR1 and CDR2 sequences are ENHRY and SYGVKD. V was clipped by 10 bases and J by 3 bases; unmatched bases: 7. CDR3: CASGQGSDTEAFF. The CDR3 region has the DNA TGTGCCAGCGGACAGGGTTCTGACACTGAAGCTTTCTTT.

The V call is TRBV6-6, the J call TRBJ2-5, with TRBD2 matching over 9 bases. CDR3 size: 12 residues. V dropped 6 bases and J dropped 7; count of bases not matched to a gene: 3. The germline gives CDR1 MNHNY, CDR2 SVGAGI (reference sequence). The DNA for the CDR3 is TGTGCCAGCAGGCGGGGGGGGGCGACCCAGTACTTC. Amino acids: CASRRGGATQYF.

This clone has a single count. The chain combines TRBV2 with TRBJ2-1; 7 nucleotides line up with TRBD1. The length of the CDR3 is 15 residues. Germline V gene data show CDR1 as SNHLY and CDR2 as FYNNEI. The junction had 3 bases not matched to a gene; V was cut back by 3 bases and J by 1 base. The CDR3 sequence: CASSDPGQSYNEQFF. CDR3 DNA sequence: TGTGCCAGCAGTGACCCGGGACAGTCCTACAATGAGCAGTTCTTC.

The genes are TRBV5-4 and TRBJ2-6, with TRBD1 identical over 7 bases. Germline CDR1 SGHNT, CDR2 YYREEE (reference sequence). J lost 5 bases, V lost 2 bases, and 4 bases had no gene match. This CDR3 comprises 15 residues. CDR3 protein: CASSFLGGRANVLTF. CDR3 coding DNA: TGTGCCAGCAGCTTCTTAGGGGGCAGGGCCAACGTCCTGACTTTC.

This clone has only one observation. The V call is TRBV3-1 (or the pseudogene TRBV3-2), the J call TRBJ1-2; 7 positions agree with TRBD1. Germline CDR1 is LGHDT and CDR2 is YNNKEL (reference sequence). The CDR3 consists of 12 residues. With V trimmed by 4 bases and J by 8 bases, 4 bases remained unmatched. This CDR3 reads CASSLGTVGYTF. The CDR3 nucleotides are TGTGCCAGCAGCCTTGGGACAGTAGGCTACACCTTC.

This clone was found once. This chain uses TRBV27 with TRBJ2-5; 9 bases map to TRBD1. There are 19 residues in the CDR3. Germline V gene data show CDR1 as MNHEY and CDR2 as SMNVEV (reference sequence). The junction had 15 bases not matched to a gene; V was cut back by 2 bases and J by 2 bases. CDR3 DNA: TGTGCCAGCAGTTTAAGGGGGACAGGGACCAAGGTTACTCAAGAGACCCAGTACTTC. Protein product: CASSLRGTGTKVTQETQYF.

This rearrangement joins TRBV30 to TRBJ1-4, with D possibly being TRBD1 (5 bases). CDR1 GTSNPN and CDR2 SVGIG come from the germline V gene (reference sequence). The V end lost 2 bases, the J end lost 8 bases, and 18 bases lay between the germline ends. The CDR3 is made up of 15 amino acids. In nucleotides, the CDR3 is TGTGCCTGGAGTCCCCCCAAGGACATTGGGGAAAAACTGTTTTTT. It translates to CAWSPPKDIGEKLFF. The entire variable domain, with the rest obtained from reference TRBV30 and TRBJ1-4, is as follows: SQTIHQWPATLVQPVGSPLSLECTVEGTSNPNLYWYRQAAGRGLQLLFYSVGIGQISSEVPQNLSASRPQDRQFILSSKKLLLSDSGFYLCAWSPPKDIGEKLFFGSGTQLSVL.

The V gene is TRBV6-1, the J gene TRBJ2-7; 10 bases fit TRBD2. Germline CDR1 MNHNS, CDR2 SASEGT. The CDR3 length is 15 residues. V shed 2 bases and J 7 bases; nucleotides not matched to a gene: 8. The CDR3 nucleotides read TGTGCCAGCAGTGAACTAGCGGGGGCCTCTCGGGAGCAGTACTTC. Its translation is CASSELAGASREQYF.

This clone was observed a single time. V gene TRBV28 combines with J gene TRBJ1-2; D gene unclear. The CDR3 covers 15 residues. The germline V gene has CDR1 MDHEN and CDR2 SYDVKM. V lost 6 bases to trimming and J lost 2 bases, with 16 bases between them. This CDR3 reads CASSHGSLRNYGYTF. CDR3 in DNA: TGTGCCAGCAGCCACGGAAGTTTGCGGAACTATGGCTACACCTTC.

The chain joins TRBV10-3 to TRBJ1-2, with 7 bases lining up with TRBD1. This CDR3 region has 14 residues. Trimming at V came to 8 bases and at J to 0 bases, leaving 6 bases not matched to a gene. In germline, CDR1 is ENHRY, CDR2 SYGVKD. The CDR3: CAIEAGTANYGYTF. In DNA form, the CDR3 reads TGTGCCATCGAGGCCGGGACAGCTAACTATGGCTACACCTTC.

The J gene is TRBJ1-2, the V gene TRBV5-1; 7 nucleotides match TRBD1. Germline CDR1 is SGHRS and CDR2 is YFSETQ. This CDR3 is 13 amino acids long. V gave up 7 bases and J gave up 4 bases; unmatched junction bases: 7. The CDR3 coding sequence is TGCGCCAGCGGTTCAACAGGGGCCTATGGCTACACCTTC. This encodes CASGSTGAYGYTF.

The chain uses TRBV28 and TRBJ1-1, with D unclear. V lost 3 bases to trimming and J lost 0 bases, with 11 bases between them. In germline, CDR1 is MDHEN, CDR2 SYDVKM. This CDR3 contains 15 residues. Here the CDR3 reads CASSLAQPMNTEAFF. In DNA form, the CDR3 reads TGTGCCAGCAGTTTGGCACAGCCCATGAACACTGAAGCTTTCTTT.

This chain connects TRBV5-4 to TRBJ2-7; D is ambiguous. V was trimmed by 2 bases and J by 4 bases, leaving 10 bases between them. CDR1 SGHNT and CDR2 YYREEE come from the germline V gene (reference sequence). The CDR3 spans 13 residues. The CDR3 region is CASSLHTGYEQYF. DNA of the CDR3: TGTGCCAGCAGCTTACATACGGGTTACGAGCAGTACTTC.

This chain links TRBV10-1 with TRBJ1-1; TRBD1 matches at 7 bases. The V gene end was trimmed by 5 bases and the J gene end by 5 bases; junction bases not matched to a gene: 5. The CDR3 length is 13 residues. The germline CDR1 and CDR2 sequences are WNHNN and SYGVQD (reference sequence). CDR3 protein: CASSTGERTEAFF. CDR3 DNA: TGCGCCAGCAGTACAGGGGAGAGAACTGAAGCTTTCTTT.

The V and J genes are TRBV5-5 and TRBJ1-2, with D uncertain. V was cut by 4 bases and J by 6 bases, with 13 bases left in between. Looked up from germline, CDR1 is SGHKS and CDR2 is YYEKEE (reference sequence). CDR3 length: 13 residues. CDR3 in amino acids: CASSRLGEDGYTF. CDR3 nucleotides: TGTGCCAGCAGCCGCCTGGGAGAGGATGGCTACACCTTC.

This chain uses TRBV30 with TRBJ1-6; D unclear. The germline V gene has CDR1 GTSNPN and CDR2 SVGIG (reference sequence). The CDR3 is 12 residues long. V was shortened by 3 bases and J by 8 bases, with 8 bases between the two germline ends. This CDR3 reads CAWSEGYSPLHF. CDR3 nucleotide sequence: TGTGCCTGGAGCGAGGGCTATTCACCCCTCCACTTT.

This rearrangement joins TRBV19 to TRBJ2-2; 8 bases are a match to TRBD1. The junction had 4 bases not matched to a gene; V was cut back by 7 bases and J by 3 bases. CDR3 size: 14 residues. Germline assignment: CDR1 LNHDA and CDR2 SQIVND (reference sequence). The chain's CDR3 is CASNDRGDTGELFF. As DNA, the CDR3 is TGTGCCAGTAACGACAGGGGCGACACCGGGGAGCTGTTTTTT.